This TCR beta chain was sequenced in a study of early T cells in non-severe SARS-CoV-2 infection. The germline gives CDR1 MRHNA, CDR2 SNTAGT. V shed 0 bases and J 2 bases; nucleotides not matched to a gene: 5. This CDR3 has 17 amino acids. This clonotype showed up many times. Attachment of unique molecular identifiers was made to individual cDNA molecules. Each CDR3 protein is one row after TCRdb ran MiXCR on the 5' RACE reads. The sample has tens of thousands of distinct CDR3 sequences, 6% to 7.5% seen once. This clonotype was sampled from an adult who was a healthcare worker with PCR-confirmed SARS-CoV-2 infection or an uninfected control (not recorded which). The chain has TRBV6-4 and TRBJ2-3; TRBD2 aligns across 10 bases. Sequenced material: whole blood, taken at baseline. CDR3 in amino acids: CASSDSGLAGDTDTQYF. The DNA for the CDR3 is TGTGCCAGCAGTGACTCGGGTCTAGCGGGAGACACAGATACGCAGTATTTT.